This TCR beta chain was profiled in a study of T cell repertoires in cytomegalovirus infection. As for the study in general: Evidence of both CMV infection and a matching HLA type came from public TCR beta signatures.

Looked up from germline, CDR1 is SNHLY and CDR2 is FYNNEI. The CDR3 contains 15 residues. V was clipped by 5 bases and J by 2 bases; unmatched bases: 8. Study conclusions and caveats: Dominant in the ex vivo response were TCR beta clonotypes restricted by HLA-C and specific for CMV. Cumulative public TCR beta family frequency identified CMV carriers with the relevant HLA.

On this clonotype itself: Its antigen is undetermined.

A single record per CDR3 protein comes from TCRdb applying MiXCR to the reads. The sample records roughly 68,000 distinct CDR3 sequences, approximately 22% being singletons. This sequence was found in a human donor in good health (CMV status not recorded). Some clones in this sample may be carry-over from other donors' samples. This rearrangement joins TRBV2 to TRBJ1-2; TRBD1 aligns across 7 bases. The specimen was PBMCs, sequenced either directly or after in vitro stimulation (not recorded which). The CDR3 loop is CASSYNRGTNYGYTF. The DNA of the CDR3 is TGTGCCAGCAGTTATAACAGGGGTACCAACTATGGCTACACCTTC.